The rows below give T cell receptor beta chains drawn from one sample of a study of blood T cell repertoires in COVID-19. Using immunoSEQ multiplex PCR, the repertoire was profiled, and TCRdb retains in-frame clones only, with some absent. The sample lists around 150,000 clones; 92% were seen once. The sample was peripheral blood. The source of these receptors is a man in his thirties or forties with COVID-19, enrolled during active disease. CDR3s include the opening cysteine and the closing phenylalanine or tryptophan. A D gene is named only where the DNA matches it firmly. Clone size is given for some rows only: seen once, a few or many times, or a class if the clone is expanded.

d_gene: TRBD2; abundance: .; j_gene: TRBJ2-1; v_gene: TRBV4-2; CDR3nt: TGTGCCAGCAGCCAAGACCCTCTAGCGGGAGGGGACAATGAGCAGTTCTTC; CDR3aa: CASSQDPLAGGDNEQFF
d_gene: TRBD1; abundance: .; j_gene: TRBJ2-2; v_gene: TRBV11-3; CDR3nt: TGTGCCAGCAGCTCCACAGGGGGCACCGGGGAGCTGTTTTTT; CDR3aa: CASSSTGGTGELFF
d_gene: TRBD1; abundance: .; j_gene: TRBJ1-6; v_gene: TRBV27; CDR3nt: TGTGCCAGCAGCCGCCGACAGGGTTTGACACCCCTCCACTTT; CDR3aa: CASSRRQGLTPLHF
d_gene: .; abundance: .; j_gene: TRBJ1-1; v_gene: TRBV6-5; CDR3nt: TGTGCCAGCAGCCCCCCCGGGGGTATCGCTGAAGCTTTCTTT; CDR3aa: CASSPPGGIAEAFF
d_gene: .; abundance: .; j_gene: TRBJ1-6; v_gene: TRBV27; CDR3nt: TGTGCCAGCAGCTCGCGGGACCCCGGAAATTCGAGAGGTTCACCCCTCCACTTT; CDR3aa: CASSSRDPGNSRGSPLHF
d_gene: TRBD1; abundance: .; j_gene: TRBJ1-2; v_gene: TRBV12-3/TRBV12-4; CDR3nt: TGTGCCAGCAGTGACAGGGTTAGAGATGGCTACACCTTC; CDR3aa: CASSDRVRDGYTF
d_gene: TRBD2; abundance: .; j_gene: TRBJ2-3; v_gene: TRBV9; CDR3nt: TGTGCCAGCAGCGTACTGAGCGGGGGGGCGTATACGCAGTATTTT; CDR3aa: CASSVLSGGAYTQYF
d_gene: .; abundance: .; j_gene: TRBJ2-7; v_gene: TRBV5-1; CDR3nt: TGCGCCAGCAGCTTGGCCGGGGGGACAGGATTCTACGAGCAGTACTTC; CDR3aa: CASSLAGGTGFYEQYF
d_gene: .; abundance: .; j_gene: TRBJ1-2; v_gene: TRBV10-3; CDR3nt: TGTGCCATCAGTGAGTCTGGCGACAGTCTCTATGGCTACACCTTC; CDR3aa: CAISESGDSLYGYTF
d_gene: TRBD1; abundance: .; j_gene: TRBJ2-7; v_gene: TRBV11-3; CDR3nt: TGTGCCAGCAGCTTCTTGACAGGGAGCTCCTACGAGCAGTACTTC; CDR3aa: CASSFLTGSSYEQYF
d_gene: TRBD1; abundance: once; j_gene: TRBJ2-7; v_gene: TRBV4-3; CDR3nt: TGCGCCAGCAGCCAAGAGGCCAGAACCGGGACAGACCTCTCCTACGAGCAGTACTTC; CDR3aa: CASSQEARTGTDLSYEQYF
d_gene: .; abundance: .; j_gene: TRBJ1-3; v_gene: TRBV6-6; CDR3nt: TGTGCCAGCACGGGGGGGACCTCTGGAAACACCATATATTTT; CDR3aa: CASTGGTSGNTIYF
d_gene: .; abundance: .; j_gene: TRBJ1-2; v_gene: TRBV3-1/TRBV3-2; CDR3nt: TGTGCCAGCAGCCAAGATCATGGGGAGGGCGTGGGATATGGCTACACCTTC; CDR3aa: CASSQDHGEGVGYGYTF
d_gene: TRBD1; abundance: .; j_gene: TRBJ1-4; v_gene: TRBV9; CDR3nt: TGTGCCAGCAGCGCTAACAGGGGGCTAGTAAATGAAAAACTGTTTTTT; CDR3aa: CASSANRGLVNEKLFF
d_gene: TRBD1; abundance: .; j_gene: TRBJ1-4; v_gene: TRBV4-3; CDR3nt: TGCGCCAGCAGCCAAGATCTCACGGGACAGGGGGCTTGGTCTGAAAAACTGTTTTTT; CDR3aa: CASSQDLTGQGAWSEKLFF
d_gene: TRBD2; abundance: few; j_gene: TRBJ2-7; v_gene: TRBV6-5; CDR3nt: TGTGCCAGCCAAGTTAGCGGGAGGTTATCCTACGAGCAGTACTTC; CDR3aa: CASQVSGRLSYEQYF
d_gene: .; abundance: .; j_gene: TRBJ2-3; v_gene: TRBV7-9; CDR3nt: TGTGCCAGCAGCTTTCACAGGGTTTCAGATACGCAGTATTTT; CDR3aa: CASSFHRVSDTQYF
d_gene: .; abundance: .; j_gene: TRBJ2-7; v_gene: TRBV28; CDR3nt: TGTGCCAGCAGTTTGCTAAACTACGAGCAGTACTTC; CDR3aa: CASSLLNYEQYF
d_gene: .; abundance: .; j_gene: TRBJ2-1; v_gene: TRBV12-5; CDR3nt: TGTGCTAGTGGTTTGGTACAATCCTACAATGAGCAGTTCTTC; CDR3aa: CASGLVQSYNEQFF
d_gene: TRBD2; abundance: .; j_gene: TRBJ2-5; v_gene: TRBV4-1; CDR3nt: TGCGCCAGCAGCCAAAACCCAAGCGGGGGACCCCGAGAGACCCAGTACTTC; CDR3aa: CASSQNPSGGPRETQYF
d_gene: .; abundance: .; j_gene: TRBJ1-1; v_gene: TRBV6-5; CDR3nt: TGTGCCAGCAGTTACTCGATATCGGCAGGTGGTAAAAAAGCTTTCTTT; CDR3aa: CASSYSISAGGKKAFF
d_gene: TRBD1; abundance: .; j_gene: TRBJ2-1; v_gene: TRBV5-4; CDR3nt: TGTGCCAGCAGCCCGGGGACAGGCAATGAGCAGTTCTTC; CDR3aa: CASSPGTGNEQFF
d_gene: TRBD1; abundance: once; j_gene: TRBJ2-4; v_gene: TRBV5-6; CDR3nt: TGTGCCAGCAGCTTTGGTCAGGGGGCGATCAAAAACATTCAGTACTTC; CDR3aa: CASSFGQGAIKNIQYF
d_gene: .; abundance: .; j_gene: TRBJ1-5; v_gene: TRBV16; CDR3nt: TGTGCCAGCAGCCAATCCTACAGCCCCTATAGCAATCAGCCCCAGCATTTT; CDR3aa: CASSQSYSPYSNQPQHF
d_gene: TRBD1; abundance: .; j_gene: TRBJ1-2; v_gene: TRBV15; CDR3nt: TGTGCCACCAGCAGAGATCTAATAGTGAGGGGGCGCGATCCGTGGGGTGGCTACACCTTC; CDR3aa: CATSRDLIVRGRDPWGGYTF
d_gene: TRBD1; abundance: .; j_gene: TRBJ1-2; v_gene: TRBV6-5; CDR3nt: TGTGCCAGCAGGGAGACAGGGGTCTATGGCTACACCTTC; CDR3aa: CASRETGVYGYTF
d_gene: TRBD1; abundance: .; j_gene: TRBJ2-1; v_gene: TRBV24-1; CDR3nt: TGTGCCACGAGTCCCGGGACAGGGACGGGGGTCTACAATGAGCAGTTCTTC; CDR3aa: CATSPGTGTGVYNEQFF
d_gene: .; abundance: .; j_gene: TRBJ1-3; v_gene: TRBV7-9; CDR3nt: TGTGCCAGCAGCCCGGACAGTATCTCTGGAAACACCATATATTTT; CDR3aa: CASSPDSISGNTIYF
d_gene: .; abundance: .; j_gene: TRBJ1-2; v_gene: TRBV30; CDR3nt: TGTGCCTGGAACCTAGGGGGATCCCCCTATGGCTACACCTTC; CDR3aa: CAWNLGGSPYGYTF
d_gene: TRBD1; abundance: once; j_gene: TRBJ2-7; v_gene: TRBV5-6; CDR3nt: TGTGCCAGCAGCCGGGGACAGGGGCGTTACGAGCAGTACTTC; CDR3aa: CASSRGQGRYEQYF
d_gene: .; abundance: .; j_gene: TRBJ1-5; v_gene: TRBV6-5; CDR3nt: TGTGCCAGCAGTTACTCGCGGGGGAGCAATCAGCCCCAGCATTTT; CDR3aa: CASSYSRGSNQPQHF
d_gene: TRBD1; abundance: .; j_gene: TRBJ1-1; v_gene: TRBV18; CDR3nt: TGTGCCAGCTCACCACGGAGGGTTTACCCGGGACAGGGGGTGGGAATGAACACTGAAGCTTTCTTT; CDR3aa: CASSPRRVYPGQGVGMNTEAFF
d_gene: .; abundance: once; j_gene: TRBJ1-4; v_gene: TRBV7-8; CDR3nt: TGTGCCAGCTCCGAGTTCCCTAATGAAAAACTGTTTTTT; CDR3aa: CASSEFPNEKLFF
d_gene: .; abundance: .; j_gene: TRBJ2-2; v_gene: TRBV6-4; CDR3nt: TGTGCCAGCAGTGACTCGATTCCCCGCAGGTTCACCGGGGAGCTGTTTTTT; CDR3aa: CASSDSIPRRFTGELFF
d_gene: TRBD1; abundance: .; j_gene: TRBJ2-7; v_gene: TRBV11-1; CDR3nt: TGTGCCAGCAGCTCTAAAGACAGGGGGGTCTACGAGCAGTACTTC; CDR3aa: CASSSKDRGVYEQYF
d_gene: .; abundance: .; j_gene: TRBJ2-3; v_gene: TRBV7-8; CDR3nt: TGTGCCAGCAGCTTAGGGGGCGCGGTTATTATGGATACGCAGTATTTT; CDR3aa: CASSLGGAVIMDTQYF
d_gene: .; abundance: .; j_gene: TRBJ1-2; v_gene: TRBV9; CDR3nt: TGTGCCAGCAGCGTGGGGACATCTCTCGGCACCTTC; CDR3aa: CASSVGTSLGTF
d_gene: TRBD1; abundance: .; j_gene: TRBJ1-2; v_gene: TRBV28; CDR3nt: TGTGCCAGCAGTTTATTCGGACAGGGTCTGCTAAGGATCTATGGCTACACCTTC; CDR3aa: CASSLFGQGLLRIYGYTF
d_gene: .; abundance: .; j_gene: TRBJ1-1; v_gene: TRBV7-3; CDR3nt: TGTGCCACCGCGACAGGACCAGAGGGTGAAGCTTTCTTT; CDR3aa: CATATGPEGEAFF
d_gene: .; abundance: .; j_gene: TRBJ2-2; v_gene: TRBV2; CDR3nt: TGTGCCAGCAGGGCGGGTTACTCGAACACCGGGGAGCTGTTTTTT; CDR3aa: CASRAGYSNTGELFF
d_gene: TRBD1; abundance: .; j_gene: TRBJ1-1; v_gene: TRBV28; CDR3nt: TGTGCCAGCAGTACACCCCGACAGGGAGACGCTTTCTTT; CDR3aa: CASSTPRQGDAFF
d_gene: TRBD1; abundance: .; j_gene: TRBJ2-7; v_gene: TRBV25-1; CDR3nt: TGTGCCAGCAGTGGAAGACAGGGGCCCCACTCCTACGAGCAGTACTTC; CDR3aa: CASSGRQGPHSYEQYF
d_gene: TRBD2; abundance: .; j_gene: TRBJ2-1; v_gene: TRBV11-1; CDR3nt: TGTGCCAGCGACTTAGCGGGGGGGAGCTCCTACAATGAGCAGTTCTTC; CDR3aa: CASDLAGGSSYNEQFF
d_gene: .; abundance: .; j_gene: TRBJ2-1; v_gene: TRBV3-1/TRBV3-2; CDR3nt: TGTGCCAGCAGCCTTGGCACTGGCCGGGGGAATGAGCAGTTCTTC; CDR3aa: CASSLGTGRGNEQFF
d_gene: .; abundance: .; j_gene: TRBJ1-2; v_gene: TRBV27; CDR3nt: TGTGCCAGCAGAAGAGTGGGGAATGGACCCGAGGGAATTTATGGCTACACCTTC; CDR3aa: CASRRVGNGPEGIYGYTF
d_gene: .; abundance: .; j_gene: TRBJ2-2; v_gene: TRBV11-3; CDR3nt: TGTGCCAGCAGCTTGTACTCAGGCGACCCCGGGGAGCTGTTTTTT; CDR3aa: CASSLYSGDPGELFF
d_gene: .; abundance: .; j_gene: TRBJ1-3; v_gene: TRBV7-2; CDR3nt: TGTGCCAGCAGCTCAAACAGGGAAACTGGAAACACCATATATTTT; CDR3aa: CASSSNRETGNTIYF
d_gene: TRBD1; abundance: .; j_gene: TRBJ1-4; v_gene: TRBV7-8; CDR3nt: TGTGCCAGCAGCCACGGACAGGTTGCAACTAATGAAAAACTGTTTTTT; CDR3aa: CASSHGQVATNEKLFF
d_gene: .; abundance: .; j_gene: TRBJ1-1; v_gene: TRBV19; CDR3nt: TGTGCCACCGTCAAACAGGGTTGGACTGAAGCTTTCTTT; CDR3aa: CATVKQGWTEAFF
d_gene: .; abundance: .; j_gene: TRBJ1-2; v_gene: TRBV30; CDR3nt: TGTGCCTGGTACTATTGGCGTGAACCGGGAGGTGGCTACACCTTC; CDR3aa: CAWYYWREPGGGYTF
d_gene: .; abundance: .; j_gene: TRBJ2-7; v_gene: TRBV7-9; CDR3nt: TGTGCCAGCAGCTTAGGGGGCACATCCTACGAGCAGTACTTC; CDR3aa: CASSLGGTSYEQYF
d_gene: TRBD1; abundance: .; j_gene: TRBJ2-7; v_gene: TRBV4-2; CDR3nt: TGTGCCAGCAGCCAATGGACAGGGGAATACGAGCAGTACTTC; CDR3aa: CASSQWTGEYEQYF
d_gene: .; abundance: .; j_gene: TRBJ2-3; v_gene: TRBV5-5; CDR3nt: TGTGCCAGCAGCCTCCGTCTCGAGATCACAGATACGCAGTATTTT; CDR3aa: CASSLRLEITDTQYF
d_gene: TRBD1; abundance: .; j_gene: TRBJ1-1; v_gene: TRBV27; CDR3nt: TGTGCCAGCAGTCCCCAGGGGGGCGAAGCTTTCTTT; CDR3aa: CASSPQGGEAFF
d_gene: .; abundance: .; j_gene: TRBJ1-1; v_gene: TRBV19; CDR3nt: TGTGCCAGTAGTATAGATCGGGGGTGGACTGAAGCTTTCTTT; CDR3aa: CASSIDRGWTEAFF
d_gene: TRBD1; abundance: .; j_gene: TRBJ1-4; v_gene: TRBV7-9; CDR3nt: TGTGCCAGCAGCCCCCCGGGACAGGGTGGGGAAAAACTGTTTTTT; CDR3aa: CASSPPGQGGEKLFF
d_gene: .; abundance: once; j_gene: TRBJ1-5; v_gene: TRBV6-5; CDR3nt: TGTGCCAGCAGTCCAGGGGTGGTGCAGCCCCAGCATTTT; CDR3aa: CASSPGVVQPQHF